Below, 23 T cell receptor beta chains from the same sample are listed, as sequenced in a study of blood T cell repertoires in COVID-19. Clones were read by immunoSEQ multiplex PCR, and TCRdb kept only the in-frame ones, dropping some. The table records 75,000 to 85,000 clones, roughly 85% of them present only once. The sequencing input was peripheral blood. The receptors were sampled from a man in his fifties or sixties with COVID-19, enrolled during active disease.

The chain is built from TRBV19 and TRBJ2-5; D perhaps matches TRBD2 (6 bases). The germline gives CDR1 LNHDA, CDR2 SQIVND (reference sequence). This CDR3 has 13 amino acids. V lost 5 bases and J lost 6, with 13 bases in between. CDR3 loop: CASSVQEGQTQYF. Written as DNA, the CDR3 is TGTGCCAGTAGTGTTCAGGAGGGACAGACCCAGTACTTC.

This rearrangement joins TRBV25-1 to TRBJ1-5, with D unclear. Germline V gives CDR1 MGHDK, CDR2 SYGVNS. This CDR3 has 14 residues. Trimming pared 8 bases from V and 7 bases from J, leaving 18 bases between. The CDR3 reads CASAGRGGGQPQHF. The CDR3 coding sequence is TGTGCCAGCGCGGGCCGGGGAGGAGGGCAGCCCCAGCATTTT.

This rearrangement joins TRBV10-1 to TRBJ2-1; 8 bases match TRBD1. Per germline, CDR1 WNHNN and CDR2 SYGVQD (reference sequence). Trimming at V came to 4 bases and at J to 1 base, leaving 12 bases not matched to a gene. There are 18 residues in the CDR3. CDR3 sequence (DNA): TGCGCCAGCAGTGGGGACGGACAGGGACCCTTTTCCTACAATGAGCAGTTCTTC. Amino acid sequence: CASSGDGQGPFSYNEQFF.

The chain employs TRBV10-1 and TRBJ2-4, with 8 bases matching TRBD2. This CDR3 comprises 16 residues. Germline CDR1 is WNHNN and CDR2 is SYGVQD (reference sequence). V lost 2 bases, J lost 4 bases, and 7 bases stayed unmatched. CDR3 sequence (DNA): TGCGCCAGCAGTGAGGGTAGCGGGGACCTAAAAAACATTCAGTACTTC. This sequence encodes CASSEGSGDLKNIQYF.

CDR3 amino acids: CASKRGGAYEQYF. CDR3 DNA: TGTGCCAGCAAAAGGGGTGGGGCCTACGAGCAGTACTTC. V is TRBV21-1 and J is TRBJ2-7; whether TRBD1, the table's D call, matches the DNA was not checked. TRBV21-1 is classified as a pseudogene. This CDR3 spans 13 amino acids.

This chain uses TRBV19 with TRBJ2-4; 7 bases align to TRBD2. CDR1 and CDR2 (germline): LNHDA, SQIVND (reference sequence). The CDR3 loop spans 15 amino acids. V gave up 5 bases and J gave up 0 bases; unmatched junction bases: 4. The CDR3 reads CASSGRGLAKNIQYF. In DNA form, the CDR3 reads TGTGCCAGTAGTGGGAGGGGACTAGCCAAAAACATTCAGTACTTC.

This clone turned up a few times. The chain couples TRBV10-3 to TRBJ1-1; 8 nucleotides line up with TRBD1. The CDR3 is 17 amino acids. The germline CDR1 and CDR2 sequences are ENHRY and SYGVKD. J was trimmed by 0 bases and V by 2 bases; bases with no gene match: 8. The CDR3 is CAISELKQGGLNTEAFF. DNA for the CDR3: TGTGCCATCAGTGAGCTTAAACAGGGGGGTTTGAACACTGAAGCTTTCTTT.

In this sample, this clone turned up once. The genes are TRBV6-5 and TRBJ2-2; 7 bases fit TRBD1. The CDR3 has 13 residues. V was clipped by 6 bases and J by 6 bases; unmatched bases: 4. CDR1 is MNHEY and CDR2 is SVGAGI in the germline V gene. The CDR3 spells CASRGTGAGELFF. The CDR3 nucleotides are TGTGCCAGCAGAGGTACAGGGGCCGGGGAGCTGTTTTTT.

Of note for this clone: Other DNA sequences in this specimen translate into the identical CDR3. The chain links TRBV4-1 to TRBJ2-4, with 7 bases lining up with TRBD1. V was clipped by 1 base and J by 6 bases; unmatched bases: 3. CDR3 length: 14 residues. The germline V gene encodes CDR1 MGHRA and CDR2 YSYEKL. CDR3 in amino acids: CASSQGQGVNIQYF. CDR3 coding DNA: TGCGCCAGCAGCCAAGGACAGGGTGTAAACATTCAGTACTTC.

The rearrangement joins TRBV5-4 to TRBJ2-4; 10 nucleotides line up with TRBD1. Trimming took 3 bases from V and 6 from J; bases not matched to a gene: 0. The germline V gene encodes CDR1 SGHNT and CDR2 YYREEE (reference sequence). The CDR3 extends over 13 amino acids. In DNA, the CDR3 is TGTGCCAGCAGCTGGGACAGGGGAAACATTCAGTACTTC. It specifies CASSWDRGNIQYF.

CDR3 bases: TGTGCCAGCAGTTATCGGGATGAGCAGTTCTTC. Its protein is CASSYRDEQFF. The chain employs TRBV12-3 or TRBV12-4 and TRBJ2-1, with D hard to call. V lost 4 bases and J 8 bases, leaving 6 bases between the germline ends. CDR3 length equals 11 residues.

V and J are TRBV6-4 and TRBJ1-2; tentative D call: TRBD1 (6 bases). Germline-derived CDR1 and CDR2 are MRHNA and SNTAGT. Trimming took 6 bases from V and 5 from J, leaving 10 bases between them. The CDR3 runs 12 residues. The CDR3 nucleotides are TGTGCCAGCAGGACAGGTTATTATGGCTACACCTTC. The encoded protein is CASRTGYYGYTF.

This clone showed up just once. The CDR3: CASIGGPYGYTF. As DNA, the CDR3 is TGTGCCAGCATCGGAGGACCCTATGGCTACACCTTC. The chain carries TRBV6-5 and TRBJ1-2; D ambiguous. Germline assignment: CDR1 MNHEY and CDR2 SVGAGI. The CDR3 covers 12 residues. V was shortened by 7 bases and J by 4 bases, with 10 bases between the two germline ends.

The chain combines TRBV24-1 with TRBJ1-1, with a tentative D call TRBD1 (6 bases). V dropped 7 bases and J dropped 1 base, with 21 bases sitting between them. Germline values: CDR1 KGHDR, CDR2 SFDVKD. This CDR3 has 17 amino acids. CDR3 loop: CATRLYTRTVQNTEAFF. In DNA form, the CDR3 reads TGTGCCACCAGACTATACACCCGGACAGTGCAGAACACTGAAGCTTTCTTT.

This clone was seen only a few times. The chain has TRBV6-4 and TRBJ2-6, with a possible D match to TRBD2 (7 bases). The CDR3 contains 15 residues. The germline V and J ends were trimmed by 5 bases and 4 bases, with 12 bases remaining between them. Germline-derived CDR1 and CDR2 are MRHNA and SNTAGT. The CDR3 nucleotides read TGTGCCAGCAGTAGAGGGGGGGACGGGGCCAACGTCCTGACTTTC. Amino acids: CASSRGGDGANVLTF.

The rearrangement joins TRBV19 to TRBJ1-3; unclear D gene. In germline, CDR1 is LNHDA, CDR2 SQIVND (reference sequence). V was shortened by 6 bases and J by 0 bases, with 9 bases between the two germline ends. This CDR3 comprises 14 residues. The DNA for the CDR3 is TGTGCCAGTAGACCAGAATACTCTGGAAACACCATATATTTT. Amino acids: CASRPEYSGNTIYF.

This rearrangement joins TRBV7-3 to TRBJ1-1; 9 positions agree with TRBD1. Per germline, CDR1 SGHTA and CDR2 FQGTGA. V trimming: 6 bases; J trimming: 0 bases; junction bases outside the gene matches: 8. The CDR3 has 16 amino acids. In nucleotides, the CDR3 is TGTGCCAGCAGGGCGACAGGGGGTGACATGAACACTGAAGCTTTCTTT. It codes for CASRATGGDMNTEAFF.

This chain uses TRBV2 with TRBJ2-3; 8 positions agree with TRBD2. Germline assignment: CDR1 SNHLY and CDR2 FYNNEI. The junction had 8 bases not matched to a gene; V was cut back by 4 bases and J by 2 bases. The CDR3 has 16 amino acids. CDR3 loop: CASSGAGTRFTDTQYF. Written as DNA, the CDR3 is TGTGCCAGCAGTGGGGCCGGGACTAGGTTCACAGATACGCAGTATTTT.

This chain uses TRBV6-1 with TRBJ1-5; maybe TRBD1 (5 bases). CDR1 MNHNS and CDR2 SASEGT come from the germline V gene. The CDR3 has 14 residues. The V end lost 3 bases, the J end lost 5 bases, and 11 bases lay between the germline ends. This CDR3 is CASSDAGGDQPQHF. The CDR3 coding sequence is TGTGCCAGCAGTGATGCCGGGGGTGATCAGCCCCAGCATTTT.

CDR3 region: CAMGRGINVDNEQFF. Here the CDR3 DNA reads TGTGCCATGGGCAGAGGGATCAACGTAGACAATGAGCAGTTCTTC. The rearrangement links TRBV2 to TRBJ2-1, with D possibly matching TRBD2 (5 bases). This CDR3 has 15 residues. The germline V gene has CDR1 SNHLY and CDR2 FYNNEI. Trimming took off 10 bases at V and 5 bases at J, with 21 bases between the two ends.

The rearrangement uses TRBV6-5 and TRBJ1-6; 7 nucleotides match TRBD1. Germline V gives CDR1 MNHEY, CDR2 SVGAGI. This CDR3 has 14 residues. With V trimmed by 6 bases and J by 10 bases, 9 bases remained unmatched. CDR3 loop: CASRRDRGDSPLHF. CDR3 nucleotide sequence: TGTGCCAGCAGGAGGGACAGAGGAGACTCACCCCTCCACTTT.

The chain employs TRBV11-3 and TRBJ1-2; 8 positions match TRBD1. With 5 bases clipped from V and 6 bases from J, the junction kept 2 bases outside the gene matches. Germline V gene lookup returns CDR1 SGHNT and CDR2 YENEEA. This CDR3 has 12 amino acids. The CDR3 region has the DNA TGTGCCAGCAGCCAGGGACAGGATGGCTACACCTTC. Protein sequence: CASSQGQDGYTF.

V gene TRBV7-9 combines with J gene TRBJ1-1; D gene ambiguous. Between the trimmed V and J ends, which lost 3 bases and 0 bases, there was a span of 11 bases. The length of the CDR3 is 15 residues. CDR1 and CDR2 (germline): SEHNR, FQNEAQ (reference sequence). The CDR3 DNA reads as TGTGCCAGCAGCTTGACGACGGAGATGAACACTGAAGCTTTCTTT. It yields the protein CASSLTTEMNTEAFF.